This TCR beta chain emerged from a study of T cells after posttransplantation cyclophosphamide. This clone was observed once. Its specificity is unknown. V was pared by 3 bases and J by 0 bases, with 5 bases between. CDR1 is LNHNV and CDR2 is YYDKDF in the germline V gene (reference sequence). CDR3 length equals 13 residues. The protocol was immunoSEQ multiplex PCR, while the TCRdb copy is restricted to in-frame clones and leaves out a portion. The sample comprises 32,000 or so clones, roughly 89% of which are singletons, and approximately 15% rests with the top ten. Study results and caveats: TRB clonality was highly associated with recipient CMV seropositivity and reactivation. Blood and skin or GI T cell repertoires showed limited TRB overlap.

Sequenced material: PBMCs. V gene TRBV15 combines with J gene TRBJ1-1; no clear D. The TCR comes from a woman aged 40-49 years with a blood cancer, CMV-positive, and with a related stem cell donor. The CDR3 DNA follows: TGTGCCACCAGCAGGCAGGTGAACACTGAAGCTTTCTTT. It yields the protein CATSRQVNTEAFF.